The source of this T cell receptor beta chain is a study of blood T cell repertoires in COVID-19. TCRdb's copy holds only in-frame clones and misses some; the assay was immunoSEQ multiplex PCR. Among fewer than 250,000 clones listed, 65% to 85% were seen once. This clone was seen only a few times. The sequenced sample was peripheral blood. This clonotype was obtained from a woman aged 45-65 years with acute or convalescent COVID-19.

CDR3 residues: CASSPNPGTGGKFGGEQFF. Here the CDR3 DNA reads TGTGCCAGCTCACCAAACCCTGGGACAGGGGGCAAGTTTGGAGGTGAGCAGTTCTTC. The J gene is TRBJ2-1, the V gene TRBV18; 12 positions agree with TRBD1. Germline V gene lookup returns CDR1 KGHSH and CDR2 LQKENI. V lost 2 bases and J lost 9; bases outside the gene matches: 17. CDR3 length equals 19 residues.